A few counts support the clone carrying this T cell receptor beta chain. The data stem from a study of blood T cell repertoires in COVID-19. At the level of the study: From T cells, B-cell-depleted T cells, or PBMCs came the material, which was cDNA or gDNA.

CDR1 SGHTA and CDR2 FQGNSA come from the germline V gene. CDR3 length: 15 amino acids. Trimming shortened V by 7 bases and J by 3 bases, and 17 bases separated the two germline ends. The data were produced by immunoSEQ multiplex PCR, yet TCRdb's version contains in-frame clones alone and is incomplete. The sample holds just over 250,000 clones, 88% seen once. The receptor was derived from a man aged 55 to 70 who had recovered from COVID-19. The sample was peripheral blood. The rearrangement links TRBV7-2 to TRBJ2-3; D might be TRBD2 (7 bases). The CDR3, as DNA: TGTGCCAGCACGCCCGAGGGGGGGCGGACAGATACGCAGTATTTT. This codes for CASTPEGGRTDTQYF.